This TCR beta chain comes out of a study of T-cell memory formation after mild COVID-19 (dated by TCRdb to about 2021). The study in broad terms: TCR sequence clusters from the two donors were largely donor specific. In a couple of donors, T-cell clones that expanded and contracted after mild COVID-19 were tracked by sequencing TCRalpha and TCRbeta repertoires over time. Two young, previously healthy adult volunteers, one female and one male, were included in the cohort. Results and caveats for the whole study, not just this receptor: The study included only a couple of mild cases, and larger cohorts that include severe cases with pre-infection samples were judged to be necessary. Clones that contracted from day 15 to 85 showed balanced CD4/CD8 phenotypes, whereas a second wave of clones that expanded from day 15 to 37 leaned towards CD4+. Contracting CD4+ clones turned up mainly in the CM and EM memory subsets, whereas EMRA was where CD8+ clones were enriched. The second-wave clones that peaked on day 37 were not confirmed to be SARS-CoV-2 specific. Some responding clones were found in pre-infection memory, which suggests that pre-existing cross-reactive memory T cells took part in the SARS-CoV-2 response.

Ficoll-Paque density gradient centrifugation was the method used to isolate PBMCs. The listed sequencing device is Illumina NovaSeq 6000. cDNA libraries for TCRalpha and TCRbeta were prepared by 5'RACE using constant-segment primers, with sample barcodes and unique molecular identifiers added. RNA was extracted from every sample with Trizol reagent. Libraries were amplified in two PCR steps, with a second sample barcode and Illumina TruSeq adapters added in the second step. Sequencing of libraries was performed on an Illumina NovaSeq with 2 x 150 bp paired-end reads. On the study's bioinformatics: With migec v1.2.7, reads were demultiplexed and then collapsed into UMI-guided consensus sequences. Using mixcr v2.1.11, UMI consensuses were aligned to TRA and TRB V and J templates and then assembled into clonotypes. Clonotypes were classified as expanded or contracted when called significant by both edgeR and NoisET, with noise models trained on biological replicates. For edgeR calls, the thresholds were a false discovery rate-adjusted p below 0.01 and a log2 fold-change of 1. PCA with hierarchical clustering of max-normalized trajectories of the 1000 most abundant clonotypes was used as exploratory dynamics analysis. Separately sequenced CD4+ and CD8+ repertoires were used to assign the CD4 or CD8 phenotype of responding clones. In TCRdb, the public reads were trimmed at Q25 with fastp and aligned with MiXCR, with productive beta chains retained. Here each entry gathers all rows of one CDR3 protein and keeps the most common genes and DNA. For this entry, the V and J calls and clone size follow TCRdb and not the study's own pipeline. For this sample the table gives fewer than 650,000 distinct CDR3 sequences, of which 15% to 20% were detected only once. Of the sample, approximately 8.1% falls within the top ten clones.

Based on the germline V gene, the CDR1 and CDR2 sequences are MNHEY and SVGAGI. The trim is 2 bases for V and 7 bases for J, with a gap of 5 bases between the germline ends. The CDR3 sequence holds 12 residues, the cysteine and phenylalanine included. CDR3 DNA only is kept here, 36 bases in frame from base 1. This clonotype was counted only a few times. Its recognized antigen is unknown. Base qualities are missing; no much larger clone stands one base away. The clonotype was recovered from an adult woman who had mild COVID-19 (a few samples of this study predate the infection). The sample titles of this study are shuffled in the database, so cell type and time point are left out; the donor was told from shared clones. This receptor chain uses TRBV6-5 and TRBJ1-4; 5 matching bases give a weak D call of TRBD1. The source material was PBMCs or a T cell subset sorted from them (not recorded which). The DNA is TGTGCCAGCAGTTACGGGGGTGAAAAACTGTTTTTT. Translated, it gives CASSYGGEKLFF.